This TCR beta chain was retrieved from a study of shared clonotypes between healthy human individuals. CDR1 MDHEN and CDR2 SYDVKM come from the germline V gene. V lost 6 bases to trimming and J lost 4 bases, with 25 bases between them. The CDR3 is 19 residues long. Every immunoSEQ plate was one replicate of a subset's evenly spread DNA. Profiled with immunoSEQ multiplex PCR; TCRdb holds only in-frame clones, not every one. Here the sample spans a few hundred thousand clones, roughly four fifths being singletons. Sequenced material: PBMCs. The clonotype originates from a woman in her thirties or forties in good health. Some clones in this sample may be carry-over from other donors' samples. The V and J genes are TRBV28 and TRBJ2-6, with D possibly matching TRBD1 (6 bases). The CDR3 DNA reads as TGTGCCAGCAGAACGCCTACAGGGACCAAGGGTGTGGGGGCCAACGTCCTGACTTTC. It yields the protein CASRTPTGTKGVGANVLTF.